The sequence of this T cell receptor beta chain was determined in a study of early T cells in non-severe SARS-CoV-2 infection. CDR3 length: 12 residues. The V end lost 3 bases, the J end lost 1 base, and 6 bases lay between the germline ends. Germline assignment: CDR1 SQVTM and CDR2 ANQGSEA. This clonotype was seen a handful of times. MiXCR was run by TCRdb on the 5' RACE reads, yielding one entry per CDR3 protein. Of 95,000 to 150,000 distinct CDR3 sequences in the sample, more than 13% were seen once. This receptor was obtained from an adult who was a healthcare worker with PCR-confirmed SARS-CoV-2 infection or an uninfected control (not recorded which). The chain combines TRBV29-1 with TRBJ1-1; tentatively, D is TRBD1 (5 bases). The source material was whole blood. Here the CDR3 DNA reads TGCAGCGTTGACGGGGGGAACACTGAAGCTTTCTTT. Its translation: CSVDGGNTEAFF.